Listed here are 15 T cell receptor beta chains from one sample, sequenced in a study of beta chain features in type 1 diabetes. Expressed TCRB transcripts were sequenced because the isolated RNA had all been reverse transcribed beforehand. The method was immunoSEQ multiplex PCR; TCRdb's version includes in-frame clones alone and lacks a portion of them. The data contain 810,000 or so clones, roughly 15% of them seen just once; the ten biggest clones take up 0.023%. The sequencing input was naive CD4+ T cells from blood. The receptors come from a woman aged 18-35 years in good health.

The genes are TRBV5-1 and TRBJ1-1; unclear D gene. Germline V gene data show CDR1 as SGHRS and CDR2 as YFSETQ. V lost 0 bases to trimming and J lost 7 bases, with 7 bases between them. This CDR3 has 12 residues. CDR3 nucleotides: TGCGCCAGCAGCTTGGAGGGCAATGAAGCTTTCTTT. Translation gives CASSLEGNEAFF. Filled out from reference TRBV5-1 and TRBJ1-1, the complete variable domain reads KAGVTQTPRYLIKTRGQQVTLSCSPISGHRSVSWYQQTPGQGLQFLFEYFSETQRNKGNFPGRFSGRQFSNSRSEMNVSTLELGDSALYLCASSLEGNEAFFGQGTRLTVV.

This chain joins TRBV4-1 and TRBJ1-2; no definite D call. This CDR3 comprises 15 residues. With 2 bases removed from V and 2 bases from J, the gap between germline ends came to 12 bases. Germline assignment: CDR1 MGHRA and CDR2 YSYEKL. CDR3 loop: CASSQQTSTNYGYTF. Written as DNA, the CDR3 is TGCGCCAGCAGCCAACAGACGAGTACGAACTATGGCTACACCTTC.

There are a few counts of this clone. As DNA, the CDR3 is TGTGCCAGCTCACCTCGCGGGATCAGCACAGATACGCAGTATTTT. Protein: CASSPRGISTDTQYF. The genes are TRBV18 and TRBJ2-3, with D maybe TRBD2 (6 bases). The CDR3 is 15 residues long. The V gene's germline CDR1 is KGHSH and CDR2 LQKENI. The V gene lost 3 bases and the J gene lost 0 bases, with 10 bases spanning the gap.

This clone was detected only a few times. V usage is TRBV7-9 and J usage is TRBJ1-4; D unresolved. The CDR3 length is 15 residues. CDR1 is SEHNR, CDR2 FQNEAQ, per germline (reference sequence). V lost 1 base and J lost 5, with 11 bases in between. CDR3 nucleotide sequence: TGTGCCAGCAGCTTAGTGGGGATCCTAAATGAAAAACTGTTTTTT. Translation gives CASSLVGILNEKLFF.

This chain uses TRBV7-2 with TRBJ2-5; possibly TRBD2 for D (6 bases). The CDR3 contains 15 residues. Germline-derived CDR1 and CDR2 are SGHTA and FQGNSA. The V end was cut by 6 bases, the J end by 4 bases, with 18 bases between. In nucleotides, the CDR3 is TGTGCCAGCAGATCCGTGGGGGGAGTTGGAGAGACCCAGTACTTC. It encodes CASRSVGGVGETQYF.

This clone was observed a few times. The rearrangement uses TRBV5-6 and TRBJ2-3; the match to TRBD2 covers 8 bases. This CDR3 contains 14 residues. The J segment lost 7 bases and the V segment lost 4 bases, leaving 8 bases of the junction unmatched. In germline, CDR1 is SGHDT, CDR2 YYEEEE. The DNA of the CDR3 is TGTGCCAGCAGCCGCGGACTAGCCGGGAATACGCAGTATTTT. It translates to CASSRGLAGNTQYF. The whole variable domain, remainder taken from reference TRBV5-6 and TRBJ2-3, is DAGVTQSPTHLIKTRGQQVTLRCSPKSGHDTVSWYQQALGQGPQFIFQYYEEEERQRGNFPDRFSGHQFPNYSSELNVNALLLGDSALYLCASSRGLAGNTQYFGPGTRLTVL.

In its sample, this clone was seen a few times. This chain uses TRBV27 with TRBJ2-6, with 7 bases matching TRBD1. Germline V gene data show CDR1 as MNHEY and CDR2 as SMNVEV (reference sequence). The CDR3 is 16 amino acids. With V trimmed by 3 bases and J by 2 bases, 4 bases remained unmatched. The CDR3 coding sequence is TGTGCCAGCAGTTTGGGGCAGGGGGCTGGGGCCAACGTCCTGACTTTC. Encoded protein: CASSLGQGAGANVLTF.

The chain uses TRBV28 and TRBJ2-5; D not certain. Deletions cut 2 bases from V and 7 bases from J, with 8 bases between. CDR3 size: 12 residues. Germline V gene lookup returns CDR1 MDHEN and CDR2 SYDVKM. The CDR3 DNA reads TGTGCCAGCAGTTTAACCCCGTGGACCCAGTACTTC. Protein: CASSLTPWTQYF.

This clone was seen a few times. The chain employs TRBV9 and TRBJ2-3, with D possibly called TRBD1 or TRBD2 (5 bases each). Trimming removed 3 bases at V and 3 bases at J, with 20 bases between. The CDR3 consists of 17 residues. CDR1 is SGDLS, CDR2 YYNGEE, per germline. The CDR3 loop is CASSAYRDDPTTDTQYF. CDR3 sequence (DNA): TGTGCCAGCAGCGCCTACCGGGACGATCCTACGACAGATACGCAGTATTTT.

The chain is built from TRBV2 and TRBJ2-5, with D possibly TRBD2 on 6 matching bases. The CDR3 runs to 12 residues. V lost 7 bases to trimming and J lost 2 bases, with 8 bases between them. Germline V lookup: CDR1 SNHLY, CDR2 FYNNEI. The CDR3 is CASTLAQETQYF. CDR3 bases: TGTGCCAGCACCCTAGCGCAAGAGACCCAGTACTTC. The variable domain in full, completed from reference TRBV2 and TRBJ2-5, reads EPEVTQTPSHQVTQMGQEVILRCVPISNHLYFYWYRQILGQKVEFLVSFYNNEISEKSEIFDDQFSVERPDGSNFTLKIRSTKLEDSAMYFCASTLAQETQYFGPGTRLLVL.

This clone was recorded a few times. J is TRBJ2-7 and V is TRBV7-9, with D tentatively TRBD2 (5 bases). The CDR3 covers 14 residues. Germline-derived CDR1 and CDR2 are SEHNR and FQNEAQ (reference sequence). Trimming removed 6 bases at V and 0 bases at J, with 12 bases between. The CDR3 coding sequence is TGTGCCAGCAGACAACTAGGGAGCTCCTACGAGCAGTACTTC. As protein: CASRQLGSSYEQYF. The full variable domain, its missing parts supplied by reference TRBV7-9 and TRBJ2-7, is DTGVSQNPRHKITKRGQNVTFRCDPISEHNRLYWYRQTLGQGPEFLTYFQNEAQLEKSRLLSDRFSAERPKGSFSTLEIQRTEQGDSAMYLCASRQLGSSYEQYFGPGTRLTVT.

This clone was seen more than once but under ten times. The chain is built from TRBV5-4 and TRBJ1-4; 11 nucleotides align to TRBD1. The germline gives CDR1 SGHNT, CDR2 YYREEE (reference sequence). Trimming cost V 0 bases and J 10 bases; bases outside gene matches: 8. The CDR3 runs to 16 residues. The CDR3 DNA sequence: TGTGCCAGCAGCTTGGGTGGGACAGGGGGAAGTGGAAAACTGTTTTTT. Protein sequence: CASSLGGTGGSGKLFF.

The table lists this clone with a few counts. This chain links TRBV7-9 with TRBJ1-5; 7 positions match TRBD1. After removal of 5 bases from V and 5 bases from J, the junction contained 6 bases not matched to a gene. Germline loops: CDR1 SEHNR, CDR2 FQNEAQ (reference sequence). The CDR3 spans 14 residues. CDR3 protein: CASSDREWDQPQHF. DNA for the CDR3: TGTGCCAGCAGCGACAGGGAGTGGGATCAGCCCCAGCATTTT.

The rearrangement links TRBV28 to TRBJ2-1, with D uncertain. V was trimmed by 1 base and J by 15 bases, leaving 13 bases between them. The CDR3 runs to 12 residues. Looked up from germline, CDR1 is MDHEN and CDR2 is SYDVKM. The CDR3 loop is CASSLYDRHAFF. CDR3 sequence (DNA): TGTGCCAGCAGTTTATACGATCGGCACGCGTTCTTC.

The chain has TRBV5-1 and TRBJ2-6; TRBD1 might be the D (6 bases). Trimming left V 1 base short and J 7 bases short, with 12 bases between. CDR1 is SGHRS, CDR2 YFSETQ, per germline. The CDR3 runs to 15 residues. In DNA, the CDR3 is TGCGCCAGCAGCTTGACAGGGTTCACCGCCAACGTCCTGACTTTC. Its translation is CASSLTGFTANVLTF.